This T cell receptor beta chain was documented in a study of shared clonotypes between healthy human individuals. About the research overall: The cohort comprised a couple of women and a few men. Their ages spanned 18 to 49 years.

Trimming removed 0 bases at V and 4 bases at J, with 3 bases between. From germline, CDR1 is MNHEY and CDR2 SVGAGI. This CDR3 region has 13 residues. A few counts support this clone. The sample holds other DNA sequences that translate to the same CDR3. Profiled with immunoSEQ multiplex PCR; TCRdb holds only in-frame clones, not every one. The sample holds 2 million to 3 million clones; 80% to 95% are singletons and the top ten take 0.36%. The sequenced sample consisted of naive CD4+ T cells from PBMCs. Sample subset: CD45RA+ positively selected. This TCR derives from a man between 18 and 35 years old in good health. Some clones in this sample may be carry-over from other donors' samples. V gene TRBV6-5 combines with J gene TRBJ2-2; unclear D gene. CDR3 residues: CASSYSRTGELFF. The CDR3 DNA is TGTGCCAGCAGTTACTCGCGCACCGGGGAGCTGTTTTTT.